This T cell receptor beta chain was recovered during a study of T cell responses to AZD1222 COVID-19 vaccine. Study conclusions and caveats: With dominance at 160-218 and 743-854, vaccine-associated CD4 TCRs spanned spike. The donor cohort was predominantly white British with a female majority, and clonal diversity may have been underestimated.

Pooling covered second doses at about 4 or about 12 weeks. Libraries were prepared by immunoSEQ multiplex PCR; TCRdb keeps only in-frame clonotypes and omits some of them. The table includes over 110,000 clones, 92% detected once. A note on this clone: Its antigen is not identified.

This CDR3 has 12 amino acids. Germline V gene data show CDR1 as MNHEY and CDR2 as SVGAGI. V lost 6 bases, J lost 0 bases, and 6 bases lay in between. This TCR was sampled from an adult who received the AZD1222 COVID-19 vaccine. Sequencing was performed on peripheral blood, taken 28 days after the second AZD1222 dose. J is TRBJ2-7 and V is TRBV6-5; D gene uncertain. CDR3 DNA: TGTGCCAGCAGAACAGTCTCCTACGAGCAGTACTTC. As protein: CASRTVSYEQYF.